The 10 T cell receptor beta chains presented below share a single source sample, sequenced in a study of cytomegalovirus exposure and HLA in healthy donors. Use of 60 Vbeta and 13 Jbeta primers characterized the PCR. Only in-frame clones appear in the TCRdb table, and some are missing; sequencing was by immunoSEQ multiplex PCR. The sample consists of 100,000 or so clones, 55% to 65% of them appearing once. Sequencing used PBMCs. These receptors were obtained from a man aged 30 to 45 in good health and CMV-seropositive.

In DNA form, the CDR3 reads TGTGCCAGCAGCCAGGGACAGGTTCATGGCTACACCTTC. Translation: CASSQGQVHGYTF. The chain combines TRBV7-9 with TRBJ1-2; 8 bases are shared with TRBD1. CDR3 length: 13 residues. The germline V gene encodes CDR1 SEHNR and CDR2 FQNEAQ (reference sequence). V lost 5 bases to trimming and J lost 6 bases; unmatched junction nucleotides: 5.

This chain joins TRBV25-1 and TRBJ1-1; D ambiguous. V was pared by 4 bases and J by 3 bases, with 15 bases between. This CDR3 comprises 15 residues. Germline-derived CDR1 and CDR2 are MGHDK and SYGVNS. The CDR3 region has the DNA TGTGCCAGCAGTGCAAAAGGAGGTCCGGACACTGAAGCTTTCTTT. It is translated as CASSAKGGPDTEAFF.

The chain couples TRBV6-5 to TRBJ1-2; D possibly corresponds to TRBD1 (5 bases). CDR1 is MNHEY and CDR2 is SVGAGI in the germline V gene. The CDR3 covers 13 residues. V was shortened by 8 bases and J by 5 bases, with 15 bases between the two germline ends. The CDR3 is CASALGREYGYTF. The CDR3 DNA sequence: TGTGCCAGCGCCCTGGGCAGGGAATATGGCTACACCTTC.

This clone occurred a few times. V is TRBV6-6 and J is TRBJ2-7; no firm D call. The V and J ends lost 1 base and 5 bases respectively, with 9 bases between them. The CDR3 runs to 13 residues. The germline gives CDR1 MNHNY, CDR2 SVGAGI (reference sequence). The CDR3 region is CASSYYSGDEQYF. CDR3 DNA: TGTGCCAGCAGTTACTATTCCGGAGACGAGCAGTACTTC.

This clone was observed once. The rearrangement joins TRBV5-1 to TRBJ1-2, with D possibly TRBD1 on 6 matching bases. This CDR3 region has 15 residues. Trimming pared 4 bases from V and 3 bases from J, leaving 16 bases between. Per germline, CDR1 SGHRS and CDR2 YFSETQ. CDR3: CASSPRTVVDYGYTF. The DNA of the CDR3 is TGCGCCAGCAGCCCTCGGACAGTTGTAGACTATGGCTACACCTTC. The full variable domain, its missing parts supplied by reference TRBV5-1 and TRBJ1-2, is KAGVTQTPRYLIKTRGQQVTLSCSPISGHRSVSWYQQTPGQGLQFLFEYFSETQRNKGNFPGRFSGRQFSNSRSEMNVSTLELGDSALYLCASSPRTVVDYGYTFGSGTRLTVV.

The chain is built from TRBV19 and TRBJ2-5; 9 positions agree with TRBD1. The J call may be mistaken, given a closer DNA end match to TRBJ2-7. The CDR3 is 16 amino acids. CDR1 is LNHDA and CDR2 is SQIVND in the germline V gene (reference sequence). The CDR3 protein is CASSMLEGQGNDEQYF. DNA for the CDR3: TGTGCCAGTAGTATGCTGGAGGGACAGGGTAACGACGAGCAGTACTTC.

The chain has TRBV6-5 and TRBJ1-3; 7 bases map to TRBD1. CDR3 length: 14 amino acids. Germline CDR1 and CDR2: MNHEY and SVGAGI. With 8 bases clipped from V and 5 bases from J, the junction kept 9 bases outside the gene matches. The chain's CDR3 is CASRPPGQRNTIYF. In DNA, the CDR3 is TGTGCCAGCCGACCACCGGGACAGCGAAACACCATATATTTT.

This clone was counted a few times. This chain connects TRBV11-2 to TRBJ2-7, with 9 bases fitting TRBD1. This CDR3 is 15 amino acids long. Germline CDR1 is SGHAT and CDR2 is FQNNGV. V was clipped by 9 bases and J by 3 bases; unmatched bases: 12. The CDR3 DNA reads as TGTGCCAGTAGGGGGGGACAGGGTCTTGTCTACGAGCAGTACTTC. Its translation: CASRGGQGLVYEQYF.

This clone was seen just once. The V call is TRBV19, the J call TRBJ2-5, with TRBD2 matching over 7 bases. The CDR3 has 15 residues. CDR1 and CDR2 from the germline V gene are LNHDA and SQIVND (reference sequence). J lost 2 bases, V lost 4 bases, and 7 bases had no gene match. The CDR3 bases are TGTGCCAGTAGTAGTCAGCGGGGTTTACAAGAGACCCAGTACTTC. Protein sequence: CASSSQRGLQETQYF.

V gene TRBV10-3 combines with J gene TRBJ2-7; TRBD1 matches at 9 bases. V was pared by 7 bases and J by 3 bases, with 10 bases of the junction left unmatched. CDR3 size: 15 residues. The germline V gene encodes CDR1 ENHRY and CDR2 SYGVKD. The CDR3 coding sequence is TGTGCCATCAACGTTGAACAGGGGGCAAACTACGAGCAGTACTTC. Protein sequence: CAINVEQGANYEQYF.